The TCR beta chain described here comes from a study of tumor-infiltrating lymphocytes in primary liver carcinoma. Study background: Every sample contained roughly 3.65 to 7.5 million productive TCRbeta reads, and these numbers were similar from one tissue type to another.

V was shortened by 1 base and J by 2 bases, with 9 bases between the two germline ends. Germline CDR1 is SGHNT and CDR2 is YENEEA. This CDR3 region has 15 residues. This clonotype was recorded many times. Germline DNA was also extracted, while the blood RNA originated from unsorted whole blood. HBV chronically infected the treatment-naive patients. A sample of around 4 milliliters of peripheral blood was taken before surgery. Total RNA (around 500 ng) served as template for TCR beta cDNA synthesis primed by a constant-region primer. Researchers made the TCR beta libraries by running three nested multiplex PCR rounds with slightly modified ARM-PCR. Forward primers for TRBV1-TRBV30 and a C-beta reverse primer served the first two PCR rounds, at roughly 10 cycles each. TCRdb ran MiXCR on the multiplex PCR reads and lists one entry per CDR3 protein. Of about 310,000 distinct CDR3 sequences detected, 50% to 75% appear once; the ten largest clones hold over 15%.

Sequenced sample: peripheral blood. The chain employs TRBV11-3 and TRBJ2-1; D remains ambiguous. The TCR originated in a woman between 25 and 40 years old with primary liver carcinoma and hepatitis B virus infection. The CDR3 nucleotides read TGTGCCAGCAGCTTAGTGGATTTCACCTACAATGAGCAGTTCTTC. Its translation: CASSLVDFTYNEQFF.